These T cell receptor beta chains were read from a single sample in a study of neurological immune-mediated disorders. TCRdb passed the 5' RACE reads through MiXCR, listing each CDR3 protein once. This sample has some 95,000 distinct CDR3 sequences, with roughly 3.5% found just once. Sequencing input: PBMCs. Receptors were obtained from a woman younger than 35 with multiple sclerosis. Each CDR3 is given with its conserved first and last residue. Fields, in order: J gene, D gene, V gene, clone size, CDR3 protein, CDR3 DNA. D genes are given only for firm matches. Clone size is not always given. Where it is, it says once, few, many or a class for expanded clones.

>TRBJ2-2|-|TRBV2|many
CASSGLGPSTGELFF
TGTGCCAGCAGTGGGCTGGGACCATCCACCGGGGAGCTGTTTTTT
>TRBJ2-3|TRBD2|TRBV25-1|many
CASAKGTSGSTDTQYF
TGTGCCAGCGCTAAAGGGACTAGCGGAAGCACAGATACGCAGTATTTT
>TRBJ2-1|-|TRBV5-1|many
CASSPPSAYNEQFF
TGCGCCAGCAGCCCCCCGAGTGCCTACAATGAGCAGTTCTTC
>TRBJ2-1|-|TRBV6-5|many
CASSYGRIPDYNEQFF
TGTGCCAGCAGTTACGGTAGGATTCCGGACTACAATGAGCAGTTCTTC
>TRBJ2-5|-|TRBV7-2|many
CASSFGRGETQYF
TGTGCCAGCAGCTTTGGCAGGGGCGAGACCCAGTACTTC
>TRBJ2-7|-|TRBV28|many
CASSSSAPYEQYF
TGTGCCAGCAGTTCCTCAGCACCCTACGAGCAGTACTTC
>TRBJ2-5|-|TRBV20-1|many
CSARQALETQYF
TGCAGTGCTAGACAAGCCCTGGAGACCCAGTACTTC
>TRBJ1-2|-|TRBV5-1|-
CASSALEDLYGYTF
TGCGCCAGCAGCGCACTTGAGGATCTCTATGGCTACACCTTC
>TRBJ2-7|-|TRBV3-1|many
CASSPSPGSSYEQYF
TGTGCCAGCAGCCCCTCCCCGGGAAGCTCCTACGAGCAGTACTTC
>TRBJ1-5|-|TRBV9|many
CASSVGGGNQPQHF
TGTGCCAGCAGCGTCGGGGGGGGCAATCAGCCCCAGCATTTT
>TRBJ2-5|TRBD2|TRBV20-1|many
CSAVTSGGSQETQYF
TGCAGTGCTGTAACTAGCGGGGGGTCGCAAGAGACCCAGTACTTC
>TRBJ1-5|-|TRBV19|many
CASSMGPLNQPQHF
TGTGCCAGTAGTATGGGGCCGCTCAATCAGCCCCAGCATTTT
>TRBJ2-3|-|TRBV20-1|many
CSAPLFTDTQYF
TGCAGTGCCCCGCTTTTTACAGATACGCAGTATTTT